This T cell receptor beta chain came from a study of shared clonotypes between healthy human individuals. The study, taken as a whole, reports: Non-shared clonotypes showed lower generation probabilities than clonotypes common to all four donors.

Sorted-subset replicate PCR reactions were performed with about 210 ng DNA, corresponding to tens of thousands of T cell genomes. Here immunoSEQ multiplex PCR was the method, and the copy in TCRdb shows in-frame clones only, minus some. The sample includes around 1.9 million clones, 93% of them seen just once. In the case of this clone: The antigen remains undetermined.

Only CD45RO-negative cells positively selected for CCR7 counted as naive CD8 cells, so terminally differentiated effector memory CD45RA+ cells were excluded. The sequencing sample was made of naive CD8+ T cells from PBMCs. The origin of this receptor is a man younger than 35 in good health. Some clones in this sample may be carry-over from other donors' samples.

CDR3 protein: CSARFIGEQFF. For the CDR3, the DNA is TGCAGTGCTAGGTTTATTGGGGAGCAGTTCTTC. This chain links TRBV20-1 with TRBJ2-1; D not certain. Looked up from germline, CDR1 is DFQATT and CDR2 is SNEGSKA (reference sequence). Trimming left V 3 bases short and J 10 bases short, with 10 bases between. The CDR3 consists of 11 residues.